This TCR beta chain was observed in a study of sequential checkpoint blockade in melanoma. Study-wide context: 75 to 95 pretreatment tumor DNA samples were TCRβ immunosequenced. Matched biopsies came pretreatment and at week 13 for approximately 21 patients.

Overall study findings and caveats: Pretreatment TIL clonality tracked with response in the nivolumab-first arm.

The table came from immunoSEQ multiplex PCR; TCRdb's copy has only in-frame clones and leaves some out. The data contain around 2,000 clones, around 15% of them singletons. This clone was recorded at least ten times. The antigen is undetermined. The CDR3 has 15 residues. Germline V gene lookup returns CDR1 SGHNT and CDR2 YENEEA. V lost 2 bases and J 3 bases, leaving 14 bases between the germline ends. Treatment noted: randomized to nivolumab then ipilimumab (arm A) or the reverse (arm B). The input for sequencing was tumor tissue (inferred from file names), taken from a patient given nivolumab and ipilimumab in sequence. This sequence originates from a human donor with melanoma. The chain recombines TRBV11-3 with TRBJ2-7; D possibly corresponds to TRBD2 (6 bases). CDR3 in DNA: TGTGCCAGCAGCTTAAAGGTGGGGGGAGACTACGAGCAGTACTTC. This translates into CASSLKVGGDYEQYF.